The 22 T cell receptor beta chains below all came from one sample that was sequenced in a study of T cell repertoires in cytomegalovirus infection. In TCRdb, the reads were re-called with MiXCR into one record per CDR3 protein. This table has a few hundred thousand distinct CDR3 sequences, 40% appearing once. Their specific antigens are unknown. The sequenced sample was cultured PBMCs, obtained from culture after CMV antigen stimulation. The receptors were gathered from a human donor in good health (CMV status not recorded). Some clones in this sample may be carry-over from other donors' samples.

A single count supports this clonotype. V gene TRBV4-1 combines with J gene TRBJ2-3; the match to TRBD2 covers 7 bases. The CDR3 is 16 amino acids. V shed 0 bases, J shed 4 bases, and the junction held 7 bases outside the gene matches. Germline V gives CDR1 MGHRA, CDR2 YSYEKL. In DNA, the CDR3 is TGCGCCAGCAGCCAAGAGAGGACTAGTGACCCAGATACGCAGTATTTT. Its protein is CASSQERTSDPDTQYF.

This clonotype was counted only a few times. Mismatch with germline at one junction end may stem from a read error. This sequence joins TRBV7-9 and TRBJ2-3; TRBD1 matches 10 bases. From germline, CDR1 is SEHNR and CDR2 FQNEAQ (reference sequence). CDR3 length: 16 residues. CDR3 nucleotides: TGTGCCAGCAGCCTTTGGACAGGGGGACCCACATATACGCAGTATTTT. It translates to CASSLWTGGPTYTQYF.

V usage is TRBV10-3 and J usage is TRBJ1-3; D call uncertain. CDR3 length: 12 residues. Between the trimmed V and J ends, which lost 3 bases and 2 bases, there was a span of 2 bases. CDR1 is ENHRY, CDR2 SYGVKD, per germline. The CDR3 DNA reads TGTGCCATCAGTGAAGCTGGAAACACCATATATTTT. It yields the protein CAISEAGNTIYF.

This clonotype was counted only a few times. This chain joins TRBV7-9 and TRBJ1-2; a weak D match, TRBD1 (5 bases). Germline CDR1 SEHNR, CDR2 FQNEAQ (reference sequence). The CDR3 is 13 amino acids. V lost 3 bases and J 7 bases, leaving 12 bases between the germline ends. The CDR3 region has the DNA TGTGCCAGCAGCTTTGCAGGGATTCGTGGCTACACCTTC. Encoded protein: CASSFAGIRGYTF.

The genes are TRBV6-1 and TRBJ2-3; unclear D gene. The germline gives CDR1 MNHNS, CDR2 SASEGT. CDR3 length equals 15 residues. V gave up 3 bases and J gave up 4 bases, with 14 bases separating them. DNA for the CDR3: TGTGCCAGCAGTGATAAGAGACTCCCGGCAGATACGCAGTATTTT. Translated: CASSDKRLPADTQYF.

There are a few counts of this clonotype. J is TRBJ2-1 and V is TRBV7-9; 9 bases are a match to TRBD1. CDR1 SEHNR and CDR2 FQNEAQ come from the germline V gene (reference sequence). The CDR3 is made up of 12 amino acids. V shed 6 bases and J 6 bases; nucleotides not matched to a gene: 0. The CDR3: CASRDRGNEQFF. The CDR3 DNA sequence: TGTGCCAGCAGGGACAGGGGCAATGAGCAGTTCTTC.

V gene TRBV12-3 or TRBV12-4 combines with J gene TRBJ2-3; TRBD2 matches at 15 bases. There are 16 residues in the CDR3. J was trimmed by 6 bases and V by 5 bases; bases with no gene match: 6. CDR3 amino acids: CASSTGLAGGTDTQYF. Here the CDR3 DNA reads TGTGCCAGCAGTACGGGACTAGCGGGGGGTACGGATACGCAGTATTTT.

This clonotype was observed a handful of times. The chain joins TRBV7-2 to TRBJ2-3; D is unclear. Trimming stripped 5 bases from V and 4 bases from J, with 13 bases between. Germline loops: CDR1 SGHTA, CDR2 FQGNSA. This CDR3 is built from 14 residues. In nucleotides, the CDR3 is TGTGCCAGCAGCGCCAAAGTCATGGCAGATACGCAGTATTTT. Protein: CASSAKVMADTQYF.

The CDR3 loop is CASSGWGLEDHNEQFF. The CDR3 coding sequence is TGTGCCAGCAGCGGGTGGGGCTTAGAGGACCACAATGAGCAGTTCTTC. This chain links TRBV7-2 with TRBJ2-1; a possible D gene is TRBD1 (5 bases). V was cut by 5 bases and J by 5 bases, with 19 bases left in between. The CDR3 contains 16 residues. The germline CDR1 and CDR2 sequences are SGHTA and FQGNSA.

V is TRBV7-2 and J is TRBJ2-5, with 13 bases that match TRBD2. The CDR3 runs 15 residues. The J segment lost 6 bases and the V segment lost 5 bases, leaving 6 bases of the junction unmatched. The V gene's germline CDR1 is SGHTA and CDR2 FQGNSA. CDR3: CASSLGLAGVKTQYF. CDR3 in DNA: TGTGCCAGCAGCCTCGGACTAGCGGGGGTGAAGACCCAGTACTTC.

This CDR3 is CASTLPGNTIYF. The CDR3 nucleotides read TGTGCCAGTACCCTCCCTGGAAACACCATATATTTT. The J gene is TRBJ1-3, the V gene TRBV19, with D hard to call. CDR1 LNHDA and CDR2 SQIVND come from the germline V gene (reference sequence). V lost 7 bases and J lost 2, with 6 bases in between. The CDR3 is 12 residues long.

This clonotype was detected many times. This rearrangement joins TRBV15 to TRBJ2-3; D ambiguous. This CDR3 is 13 amino acids long. The V gene's germline CDR1 is LNHNV and CDR2 YYDKDF (reference sequence). V shed 9 bases and J shed 2 bases, with 12 bases lying between them. CDR3 nucleotides: TGTGCCACTCGTATACCCCCCACAGATACGCAGTATTTT. Translating it yields CATRIPPTDTQYF. Full variable domain (missing parts from reference TRBV15 and TRBJ2-3): DAMVIQNPRYQVTQFGKPVTLSCSQTLNHNVMYWYQQKSSQAPKLLFHYYDKDFNNEADTPDNFQSRRPNTSFCFLDIRSPGLGDTAMYLCATRIPPTDTQYFGPGTRLTVL.

The V call is TRBV7-2, the J call TRBJ2-5, with D possibly matching TRBD2 (6 bases). The CDR3 has 13 amino acids. Germline CDR1 and CDR2: SGHTA and FQGNSA. V was cut by 2 bases and J by 3 bases, with 7 bases left in between. The CDR3 sequence: CASSLIAEETQYF. The CDR3 bases are TGTGCCAGCAGCTTAATAGCGGAAGAGACCCAGTACTTC.

This chain links TRBV12-3 or TRBV12-4 with TRBJ1-1; D not certain. This CDR3 is 10 amino acids long. The germline V and J ends were trimmed by 2 bases and 7 bases, with 2 bases remaining between them. The CDR3 DNA reads TGTGCCAGCAGTTTAAATGAAGCTTTCTTT. Translating gives CASSLNEAFF.

The J gene is TRBJ2-1, the V gene TRBV19, with 9 bases matching TRBD2. Germline CDR1 is LNHDA and CDR2 is SQIVND (reference sequence). CDR3 length: 14 amino acids. V lost 4 bases to trimming and J lost 3 bases; unmatched junction nucleotides: 1. CDR3 nucleotides: TGTGCCAGTAGTACTAGCGGGGTCTACAATGAGCAGTTCTTC. Protein product: CASSTSGVYNEQFF.

The chain recombines TRBV19 with TRBJ1-1; D not resolved. This CDR3 comprises 12 residues. V was pared by 1 base and J by 6 bases, with 6 bases between. Germline-derived CDR1 and CDR2 are LNHDA and SQIVND (reference sequence). As DNA, the CDR3 is TGTGCCAGTAGTATAGGTTTGGCTGAAGCTTTCTTT. It is translated as CASSIGLAEAFF.

The sample holds a few counts of this clonotype. The V and J genes are TRBV7-6 and TRBJ1-2, with D unclear. V shed 8 bases and J shed 6 bases, with 19 bases lying between them. CDR3 length: 14 amino acids. Germline V gene lookup returns CDR1 SGHVS and CDR2 FNYEAQ. In DNA, the CDR3 is TGTGCCAGCTATGAGTTTGGAATTGGCGATGGCTACACCTTC. Translation gives CASYEFGIGDGYTF.

The chain combines TRBV12-3 or TRBV12-4 with TRBJ2-3, with D perhaps matching TRBD1 (6 bases). Between the trimmed V and J ends, which lost 5 bases and 4 bases, there was a span of 22 bases. The CDR3 totals 17 residues. The CDR3 nucleotides read TGTGCCAGCAGTGCCCCGGGCCTACACGCAGGGGCAGATACGCAGTATTTT. Translating it yields CASSAPGLHAGADTQYF.

The chain links TRBV7-2 to TRBJ1-3, with TRBD1 matching over 7 bases. Trimming took 5 bases from V and 2 from J; bases not matched to a gene: 6. The CDR3 runs to 15 residues. The germline V gene has CDR1 SGHTA and CDR2 FQGNSA. This CDR3 reads CASSPRDSPGNTIYF. In DNA form, the CDR3 reads TGTGCCAGCAGCCCACGGGACAGTCCTGGAAACACCATATATTTT.

This clonotype was observed a handful of times. This sequence joins TRBV5-4 and TRBJ2-7; D possibly corresponds to TRBD2 (6 bases). The V gene lost 1 base and the J gene lost 4 bases, with 12 bases spanning the gap. The CDR3 is 14 residues long. The germline CDR1 and CDR2 sequences are SGHNT and YYREEE (reference sequence). The CDR3 reads CASSLMGEVYEQYF. For the CDR3, the DNA is TGTGCCAGCAGCTTGATGGGGGAGGTGTACGAGCAGTACTTC.

This clonotype was picked up a small number of times. The V gene is TRBV19, the J gene TRBJ2-3; 8 bases map to TRBD1. This CDR3 contains 16 residues. Trimming at V came to 5 bases and at J to 6 bases, leaving 13 bases not matched to a gene. The germline gives CDR1 LNHDA, CDR2 SQIVND (reference sequence). CDR3 region: CASSLMRTGIHDTQYF. As DNA, the CDR3 is TGTGCCAGTAGTCTCATGCGGACAGGGATCCACGATACGCAGTATTTT. The whole variable domain, remainder taken from reference TRBV19 and TRBJ2-3, is DGGITQSPKYLFRKEGQNVTLSCEQNLNHDAMYWYRQDPGQGLRLIYYSQIVNDFQKGDIAEGYSVSREKKESFPLTVTSAQKNPTAFYLCASSLMRTGIHDTQYFGPGTRLTVL.

CDR3 amino acids: CASSFQGGETEAFF. CDR3 nucleotide sequence: TGTGCCAGCAGCTTTCAAGGGGGGGAAACTGAAGCTTTCTTT. V is TRBV7-2 and J is TRBJ1-1; possible D gene TRBD1, 6 bases. The germline V and J ends were trimmed by 3 bases and 5 bases, with 13 bases remaining between them. Germline assignment: CDR1 SGHTA and CDR2 FQGNSA. The CDR3 is made up of 14 amino acids.